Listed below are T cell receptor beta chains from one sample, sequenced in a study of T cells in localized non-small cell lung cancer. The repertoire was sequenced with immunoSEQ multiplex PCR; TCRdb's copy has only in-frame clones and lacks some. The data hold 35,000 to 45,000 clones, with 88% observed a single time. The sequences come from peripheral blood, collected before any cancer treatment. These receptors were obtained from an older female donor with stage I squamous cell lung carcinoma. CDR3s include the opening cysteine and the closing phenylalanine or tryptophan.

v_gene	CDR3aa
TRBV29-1	CSVPAGALLTDTQYF
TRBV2	CASSPDRGLDETQYF
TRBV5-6	CASSWGGQGGSQPQHF
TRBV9	CASSGESGPLINNEQFF
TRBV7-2	CASSHAGDRTTRGNEQFF
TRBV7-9	CASSGGGTSTDTQYF
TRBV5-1	CASSFDRVAETRAFF
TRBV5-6	CASSLDSSSSVYNEQFF
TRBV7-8	CASSLARTSGGSSYNEQFF
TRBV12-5	CASGGAFQPQHF